Each of the 21 T cell receptor beta chains below was sequenced from the same sample in a study of blood T cell repertoires in COVID-19. The data were produced by immunoSEQ multiplex PCR, yet TCRdb's version contains in-frame clones alone and is incomplete. The profile shows about 180,000 clones, around 87% of them singletons. The sequencing input was peripheral blood. Receptors were obtained from a woman aged 70-85 years with COVID-19, enrolled during active disease.

The chain is built from TRBV9 and TRBJ2-1, with TRBD1 matching 7 bases. The junction had 10 bases not matched to a gene; V was cut back by 0 bases and J by 7 bases. Germline CDR1 SGDLS, CDR2 YYNGEE. The CDR3 spans 16 residues. The CDR3 loop is CASSVDPRGKDNEQFF. Here the CDR3 DNA reads TGTGCCAGCAGCGTAGATCCCAGGGGGAAGGATAATGAGCAGTTCTTC.

The V gene is TRBV7-3, the J gene TRBJ2-5; 7 nucleotides line up with TRBD1. The CDR3 sequence is 16 residues long. The germline V gene encodes CDR1 SGHTA and CDR2 FQGTGA. V lost 1 base and J lost 3; bases outside the gene matches: 8. Written as DNA, the CDR3 is TGTGCCAGCAGCTTAATTGGGGGACAGATAAAAGAGACCCAGTACTTC. This sequence encodes CASSLIGGQIKETQYF. Complete variable domain (other parts from reference TRBV7-3 and TRBJ2-5): GAGVSQTPSNKVTEKGKYVELRCDPISGHTALYWYRQSLGQGPEFLIYFQGTGAADDSGLPNDRFFAVRPEGSVSTLKIQRTERGDSAVYLCASSLIGGQIKETQYFGPGTRLLVL.

The chain carries TRBV27 and TRBJ2-4; TRBD1 agrees at 8 bases. Germline trimming cut 4 bases from V and 7 bases from J; bases unmatched to any gene: 6. This CDR3 region has 14 residues. Germline CDR1 MNHEY, CDR2 SMNVEV (reference sequence). The CDR3 spells CASSYGTGGNIQYF. The DNA for the CDR3 is TGTGCCAGCAGTTACGGGACAGGCGGGAACATTCAGTACTTC.

This clone was observed a few times. The gene calls are TRBV4-2 and TRBJ1-1; TRBD1 aligns across 9 bases. CDR3 size: 16 residues. Looked up from germline, CDR1 is LGHNA and CDR2 is YNFKEQ. Trimming took 0 bases from V and 7 from J; bases not matched to a gene: 9. The CDR3 coding sequence is TGTGCCAGCAGCCAAGATGAAGCGGGACAGGGTTTTGAAGCTTTCTTT. Residues: CASSQDEAGQGFEAFF.

The chain links TRBV4-1 to TRBJ1-5; D might be TRBD1 (5 bases). The CDR3 loop spans 15 amino acids. V was pared by 1 base and J by 5 bases, with 12 bases between. Germline assignment: CDR1 MGHRA and CDR2 YSYEKL. The CDR3 DNA sequence: TGCGCCAGCAGCCAAGCAGGGAACAGCGATCAGCCCCAGCATTTT. Translated, it gives CASSQAGNSDQPQHF.

The chain carries TRBV7-2 and TRBJ2-3, with D unresolved. The ends were cut back, 3 bases at V and 2 bases at J, with 12 bases in the middle. The germline gives CDR1 SGHTA, CDR2 FQGNSA. The CDR3 is 15 amino acids. CDR3 sequence reads: CASSFRNRDTDTQYF. Here the CDR3 DNA reads TGTGCCAGCAGCTTTAGAAACAGAGACACAGATACGCAGTATTTT.

This clone is a singleton in its sample. This chain links TRBV5-1 with TRBJ2-3; tentatively, D is TRBD2 (5 bases). Per the germline V gene, CDR1 is SGHRS and CDR2 is YFSETQ. The germline V and J ends were trimmed by 0 bases and 1 base, with 15 bases remaining between them. CDR3 length: 17 residues. The CDR3 coding sequence is TGCGCCAGCAGCTTGGGGCTAGCAGGTCCAGGCACAGATACGCAGTATTTT. Its translation: CASSLGLAGPGTDTQYF.

The V call is TRBV6-5, the J call TRBJ1-1; tentatively, D is TRBD1 (6 bases). V lost 1 base to trimming and J lost 1 base, with 7 bases between them. CDR3 size: 14 residues. Germline lookup yields CDR1 MNHEY and CDR2 SVGAGI. CDR3 loop: CASSYLQGNTEAFF. CDR3 DNA sequence: TGTGCCAGCAGTTACTTACAGGGGAACACTGAAGCTTTCTTT.

V and J are TRBV6-2 or TRBV6-3 and TRBJ1-5, with D perhaps TRBD1 (6 bases). V lost 3 bases and J 5 bases, leaving 14 bases between the germline ends. In germline, CDR1 is MNHEY, CDR2 SVGEGT. The CDR3 contains 15 residues. The DNA of the CDR3 is TGTGCCAGCAGTTATAGCGGGGGCGGGGATCAGCCCCAGCATTTT. It codes for CASSYSGGGDQPQHF.

The V and J genes are TRBV18 and TRBJ1-2; 9 bases align to TRBD1. Trimming cost V 3 bases and J 12 bases; bases outside gene matches: 5. CDR3 length equals 12 residues. Germline loops: CDR1 KGHSH, CDR2 LQKENI. The CDR3 DNA is TGTGCCAGCTCACCTGACAGGGGGGACGACACCTTC. Encoded protein: CASSPDRGDDTF.

This sequence joins TRBV9 and TRBJ2-3; TRBD1 might be the D (6 bases). The germline V and J ends were trimmed by 4 bases and 4 bases, with 13 bases remaining between them. Per germline, CDR1 SGDLS and CDR2 YYNGEE. The CDR3 is made up of 14 amino acids. CDR3 sequence: CASSSRGVPDTQYF. As DNA, the CDR3 is TGTGCCAGCAGCTCCAGGGGCGTTCCAGATACGCAGTATTTT.

The chain is built from TRBV10-3 and TRBJ1-6; 10 bases map to TRBD1. The V gene's germline CDR1 is ENHRY and CDR2 SYGVKD. The CDR3 consists of 13 residues. V lost 7 bases, J lost 7 bases, and 1 base stayed unmatched. The CDR3 loop reads CAITGQGNSPLHF. The DNA for the CDR3 is TGTGCCATCACGGGACAGGGGAATTCACCCCTCCACTTT.

The CDR3 region is CASSPGQGLQPQHF. CDR3 bases: TGTGCCAGCTCCCCCGGACAGGGCTTGCAGCCCCAGCATTTT. V is TRBV18 and J is TRBJ1-5; 8 nucleotides align to TRBD1. Trimming cost V 6 bases and J 7 bases; bases outside gene matches: 8. CDR3 length: 14 residues. Germline V lookup: CDR1 KGHSH, CDR2 LQKENI.

The V gene is TRBV19, the J gene TRBJ1-1, with TRBD1 matching 7 bases. This CDR3 comprises 16 residues. The junction had 13 bases not matched to a gene; V was cut back by 9 bases and J by 0 bases. Per the germline V gene, CDR1 is LNHDA and CDR2 is SQIVND (reference sequence). The CDR3 coding sequence is TGTGCCAGCCCTCCTCATCCGGGACAGATGAACACTGAAGCTTTCTTT. It is translated as CASPPHPGQMNTEAFF. Looking up the rest from reference TRBV19 and TRBJ1-1 gives the full variable domain: DGGITQSPKYLFRKEGQNVTLSCEQNLNHDAMYWYRQDPGQGLRLIYYSQIVNDFQKGDIAEGYSVSREKKESFPLTVTSAQKNPTAFYLCASPPHPGQMNTEAFFGQGTRLTVV.

The V and J genes are TRBV11-3 and TRBJ1-6; 11 bases are a match to TRBD1. CDR3 length: 15 residues. Per the germline V gene, CDR1 is SGHNT and CDR2 is YENEEA. The junction had 10 bases not matched to a gene; V was cut back by 8 bases and J by 10 bases. CDR3: CASDEGQGVESPLHF. The CDR3 DNA sequence: TGTGCCAGCGACGAGGGACAGGGGGTGGAATCACCCCTCCACTTT.

The V gene is TRBV28, the J gene TRBJ1-5; TRBD1 might be the D (6 bases). The CDR3 covers 14 residues. In germline, CDR1 is MDHEN, CDR2 SYDVKM. V shed 2 bases and J shed 5 bases, with 10 bases lying between them. In DNA, the CDR3 is TGTGCCAGCAGTTTACGGTACAGGGATCAGCCCCAGCATTTT. Its translation is CASSLRYRDQPQHF. Supplemented by reference TRBV28 and TRBJ1-5, the full variable domain reads DVKVTQSSRYLVKRTGEKVFLECVQDMDHENMFWYRQDPGLGLRLIYFSYDVKMKEKGDIPEGYSVSREKKERFSLILESASTNQTSMYLCASSLRYRDQPQHFGDGTRLSIL.

The chain couples TRBV28 to TRBJ2-1; D may be TRBD1 (6 bases). The germline V and J ends were trimmed by 3 bases and 10 bases, with 7 bases remaining between them. Germline CDR1 is MDHEN and CDR2 is SYDVKM. This CDR3 contains 11 residues. The CDR3 reads CASSLGTEQFF. In DNA form, the CDR3 reads TGTGCCAGCAGTTTGGGGACAGAGCAGTTCTTC.

CDR3 in amino acids: CASSLGDRGLNTEAFF. CDR3 nucleotides: TGCGCCAGCAGCTTGGGGGACAGGGGTCTGAACACTGAAGCTTTCTTT. The rearrangement links TRBV5-1 to TRBJ1-1; 10 bases line up with TRBD1. Trimming cost V 0 bases and J 0 bases; bases outside gene matches: 2. The CDR3 loop spans 16 amino acids. Germline CDR1 and CDR2: SGHRS and YFSETQ.

The chain combines TRBV28 with TRBJ2-5, with D maybe TRBD2 (6 bases). The CDR3 has 14 amino acids. The germline CDR1 and CDR2 sequences are MDHEN and SYDVKM. V was trimmed by 11 bases and J by 2 bases, leaving 18 bases between them. The CDR3 loop is CAGSTGREQETQYF. CDR3 DNA sequence: TGTGCCGGGTCCACGGGGCGGGAACAAGAGACCCAGTACTTC.

The rearrangement uses TRBV25-1 and TRBJ1-1; tentative D call: TRBD1 (6 bases). Germline loops: CDR1 MGHDK, CDR2 SYGVNS. The V end was cut by 8 bases, the J end by 8 bases, with 24 bases between. The CDR3 runs to 15 residues. The CDR3 DNA follows: TGTGCCAGCCTTGGGGTAAAGGGGGTGGGGACAGAAGCTTTCTTT. The encoded protein is CASLGVKGVGTEAFF.

The chain uses TRBV19 and TRBJ1-5, with TRBD1 matching over 7 bases. Germline V gives CDR1 LNHDA, CDR2 SQIVND (reference sequence). Losses at the gene ends were 6 bases for V and 0 bases for J; bases not matched to a gene: 11. The CDR3 runs to 17 residues. The CDR3 nucleotides are TGTGCCAGTAGGAGGAGACAGGGATGGGATAGCAATCAGCCCCAGCATTTT. Translated, it gives CASRRRQGWDSNQPQHF. Using reference TRBV19 and TRBJ1-5 for the parts outside the CDR3, the full variable domain is DGGITQSPKYLFRKEGQNVTLSCEQNLNHDAMYWYRQDPGQGLRLIYYSQIVNDFQKGDIAEGYSVSREKKESFPLTVTSAQKNPTAFYLCASRRRQGWDSNQPQHFGDGTRLSIL.